A selection of T cell receptor beta chains follows, all from one sample in a study of early T cells in non-severe SARS-CoV-2 infection. Each CDR3 protein is one row after TCRdb ran MiXCR on the 5' RACE reads. The table has 69,000 or so distinct CDR3 sequences, around 4.2% seen once. The sequencing used whole blood, collected at baseline. Receptors were obtained from an adult who was a healthcare worker with PCR-confirmed SARS-CoV-2 infection or an uninfected control (not recorded which). The donor label of this sample is uncertain. The CDR3 runs from the conserved cysteine through the conserved F or W. The D gene is left open where the match is weak. A clone size is listed for some rows: how often the clone was seen (once, few, many), or a class if it is expanded.

V gene,J gene,clone size,D gene,CDR3 DNA,CDR3 protein
TRBV11-2,TRBJ2-5,many,NA,TGTGCCAGCAGCTTAGCCCCCCGAGCAGTCGTCCAAGAGACCCAGTACTTC,CASSLAPRAVVQETQYF
TRBV19,TRBJ1-4,many,NA,TGTGCCAGTACCGCCGACAGAGCAACTAATGAAAAACTGTTTTTT,CASTADRATNEKLFF
TRBV4-1,TRBJ2-5,NA,NA,TGCGCCAGCAGCCACCCGGGACGGCTAAAAGAGACCCAGTACTTC,CASSHPGRLKETQYF
TRBV6-1,TRBJ2-3,many,TRBD2,TGTGCCAGCAGTGAAGTACTAGCGGGTTTCACAGATACGCAGTATTTT,CASSEVLAGFTDTQYF
TRBV20-1,TRBJ2-3,NA,TRBD2,TGCAGTGCCGAGGGAGGGACGAGTGGCGGTTCCACAGATACGCAGTATTTT,CSAEGGTSGGSTDTQYF
TRBV6-2/TRBV6-3,TRBJ2-3,NA,NA,TGTGCCAGCAGTTACAACCTCGGGGATACGCAGTATTTT,CASSYNLGDTQYF
TRBV7-3,TRBJ2-1,many,NA,TGTGCCAGCAGCTCGGGGCGAAATGAGCAGTTCTTC,CASSSGRNEQFF
TRBV7-2,TRBJ1-5,few,NA,TGTGCCAGCAGCTTACGGGGGATCGATCAGCCCCAGCATTTT,CASSLRGIDQPQHF
TRBV5-1,TRBJ1-1,NA,NA,TGCGCCAGCAGCTTGGCCGTACAGATGAACACTGAAGCTTTCTTT,CASSLAVQMNTEAFF
TRBV7-9,TRBJ1-3,many,TRBD1,TGTGCCAGCAGCTTAACTCTTATCCGGGACAGAGGAAACACCATATATTTT,CASSLTLIRDRGNTIYF
TRBV5-4,TRBJ2-5,few,NA,TGTGCCAGCAGCTTGGGGCAGCCCCAAGAGACCCAGTACTTC,CASSLGQPQETQYF
TRBV5-1,TRBJ2-7,many,TRBD1,TGCGCCAGCAGCTTGGCGTTAAGGCCCTATGAGACAGGGACCTACGAGCAGTACTTC,CASSLALRPYETGTYEQYF
TRBV29-1,TRBJ2-2,NA,NA,TGCAGCGTTGAAGCTATATACACCGGGGAGCTGTTTTTT,CSVEAIYTGELFF
TRBV5-1,TRBJ1-5,few,NA,TGCGCCAGCAGTACCGACGGATCCGGTGATCAGCCCCAGCATTTT,CASSTDGSGDQPQHF
TRBV6-5,TRBJ2-1,many,TRBD2,TGTGCCAGCAGTCGAATTACTAGCGGGGGGGAGAATGAGCAGTTCTTC,CASSRITSGGENEQFF
TRBV28,TRBJ1-1,NA,NA,TGTGCCAGCAGTTTATGGAACGATAGTGAAGCTTTCTTT,CASSLWNDSEAFF
TRBV24-1,TRBJ2-1,few,TRBD2,TGTGCCACCAGTACTACTAGCGGGGGGGCCAATGAGCAGTTCTTC,CATSTTSGGANEQFF